These T cell receptor beta chains were read from a single sample in a study of blood T cell repertoires in COVID-19. Assay used: immunoSEQ multiplex PCR; TCRdb lists only in-frame clones, some missing. The sample lists approximately 500,000 clones, over 75% occurring once. The sample comprised PBMCs or T cells enriched from blood (not recorded which). The receptors come from a woman between 35 and 50 years old who had recovered from COVID-19. CDR3s leave out the opening cysteine and the closing phenylalanine or tryptophan. D genes are given only for firm matches.

D,V,CDR3
TRBD2,TRBV3-1/TRBV3-2,ASSQGSLAGYEQY
-,TRBV19,ASGTQGTDTQY
-,TRBV12-3/TRBV12-4,ASSFEGDGYT
-,TRBV19,ASSIKGAGANVLT
-,TRBV14,ASSPGSRSSPLH
TRBD2,TRBV6-5,ASSYPASGTIEQY
-,TRBV13,ASSSSRNQPQH
TRBD2,TRBV7-9,ASSDSRTSGTRDGTQY
TRBD1,TRBV25-1,ASSPGQGYETQY
TRBD1,TRBV18,ASSPPGQGGNTIY
-,TRBV7-8,ASSLAEGTEAF
TRBD1,TRBV11-3,ASSPQGAHGYT
TRBD1,TRBV11-3,ASSPGQSNQPQH
TRBD1,TRBV28,ASSPGPRTGRIGGYT
TRBD2,TRBV5-1,ASSPGTSASYEQY
-,TRBV27,ASSLGGSPNEQY
-,TRBV4-2,ASSHPGPAGANEKLF
-,TRBV24-1,ATSGGEGYSNQPQH
-,TRBV29-1,SGSDRRARTDTQY
TRBD2,TRBV11-2,ASSLRLSSGGVGETQY
-,TRBV5-1,ASRTDNTGELF
TRBD1,TRBV20-1,SASIDRGPHGNTIY
-,TRBV18,ASSPRRNYNEQF
TRBD1,TRBV5-6,ASSSSGQGPEVNEQF
TRBD2,TRBV2,ASSERVAGPEQF
TRBD2,TRBV7-8,ASSLASSGAHNEQF
-,TRBV7-9,ASSLSGALDEQF
TRBD1,TRBV6-5,ASSSYRGMNTEAF
-,TRBV6-5,ASSLFLTANTEAF
-,TRBV15,ATSSLASSYEQY
TRBD1,TRBV19,ASSGTGGNYGYT
TRBD1,TRBV9,ASSDPGQGLMNTEAF
TRBD2,TRBV10-3,AISGIVPSGGYEQF
TRBD2,TRBV27,ASSPRTSGNTGELF
-,TRBV5-1,ASSPVGAKTDTQY
TRBD2,TRBV6-2/TRBV6-3,ASSYSALAGGSYNEQF
TRBD2,TRBV4-3,ASSQVAREGTDTQY
TRBD2,TRBV3-1/TRBV3-2,ASSPSGTYNEQF
-,TRBV5-1,ASSPGYDTGELF
TRBD2,TRBV27,ASSPRLAISLPGELF
-,TRBV7-2,ASSLGAGLPYEQY
-,TRBV6-2/TRBV6-3,ASSYPDSGNTIY
-,TRBV2,ASRAWETQY
-,TRBV30,AWRNGNTEAF
-,TRBV2,ASSEGSTGFISGYT
TRBD1,TRBV7-2,ASSPKRDRAWSVGTEAF
-,TRBV18,ASSPSAKGANYGYT
-,TRBV7-9,ASSLALAVPDTQY
TRBD1,TRBV3-1/TRBV3-2,ASSLPGQGGSDEKLF
-,TRBV11-3,ASSLARAEAF
-,TRBV5-4,ASSFPGDSYGYT